This record covers a single T cell receptor beta chain. These data originate in a study of blood T cell repertoires in COVID-19. Study background: Acute and convalescent COVID-19 specimens originated in the United States, Italy and Spain.

TCRdb's table, derived via immunoSEQ multiplex PCR, lists solely in-frame clones and lacks some. The table has fewer than 60,000 clones, approximately 83% seen once; the top ten hold roughly a tenth. This receptor was taken from a man between 25 and 39 years old with COVID-19, enrolled during active disease. Sequenced input: peripheral blood.

The CDR3 loop reads CASSNPGTDTEAFF. Written as DNA, the CDR3 is TGTGCCAGTAGTAACCCCGGGACAGACACTGAAGCTTTCTTT. The chain combines TRBV19 with TRBJ1-1, with TRBD1 identical over 7 bases. This CDR3 comprises 14 residues. The V gene's germline CDR1 is LNHDA and CDR2 SQIVND (reference sequence). The V gene end was trimmed by 4 bases and the J gene end by 3 bases; junction bases not matched to a gene: 5.